The TCR beta chain under discussion was sequenced for a study of PD-1 blockade in classical Hodgkin lymphoma. Study-level results: Those achieving complete response showed baseline diversity like newly diagnosed patients.

Method: immunoSEQ multiplex PCR; TCRdb's copy keeps in-frame clones and lacks some. Of 20,000 to 30,000 clones detected, about 80% appear once; the ten largest clones hold approximately 8%. With regard to this clone: Antigen: not known.

CDR1 is KGHSH and CDR2 is LQKENI in the germline V gene. V was pared by 2 bases and J by 4 bases, with 8 bases of the junction left unmatched. CDR3 length: 17 residues. Brentuximab vedotin exposure varied among the patients, all of whom had relapsed after autologous stem cell transplantation. Complete response, partial response or progressive disease was recorded as best response. The gene calls are TRBV18 and TRBJ1-4; 9 bases fit TRBD1. The clonotype originates from a human donor with classical Hodgkin lymphoma. Sequenced material: peripheral blood mononuclear cells (PBMCs), taken before the second cycle of nivolumab. CDR3 residues: CASSPGAPGQGNEKLFF. CDR3 DNA: TGTGCCAGCTCACCAGGAGCACCGGGACAGGGTAATGAAAAACTGTTTTTT. Full variable domain (outside the CDR3, taken from reference TRBV18 and TRBJ1-4): NAGVMQNPRHLVRRRGQEARLRCSPMKGHSHVYWYRQLPEEGLKFMVYLQKENIIDESGMPKERFSAEFPKEGPSILRIQQVVRGDSAAYFCASSPGAPGQGNEKLFFGSGTQLSVL.